Following are 3 T cell receptor beta chains from one sample sequenced in a study of human T cells and chemical hapten exposure. TCRdb itself ran the RACE reads through MiXCR, one entry per CDR3 protein. In the table there are tens of thousands of distinct CDR3 sequences, around 12% of which are singletons. The time point here: pre-sensitization, week 0. The sample's treatment: therapeutic diphenylcyclopropenone sensitization with weekly scalp DPC. Researchers extracted total RNA from unfractionated whole blood. This specimen was whole blood, taken in connection with sensitization to the hapten diphenylcyclopropenone (DPC). The source of these receptors is a woman aged 40 to 55 with alopecia areata. Some clones in this sample may be carry-over from other donors' samples.

This clonotype was counted at least ten times. J is TRBJ1-2 and V is TRBV3-1; TRBD1 matches at 8 bases. The junction had 7 bases not matched to a gene; V was cut back by 3 bases and J by 4 bases. The CDR3 spans 15 residues. Germline CDR1 is LGHDT and CDR2 is YNNKEL (reference sequence). For the CDR3, the DNA is TGTGCCAGCAGCCATTCCGACAGGGGTGGCTATGGCTACACCTTC. The encoded protein is CASSHSDRGGYGYTF.

This clonotype appeared many times. The V call is TRBV28, the J call TRBJ2-7; D may be TRBD2 (7 bases). Trimming removed 2 bases from V and 2 bases from J, with 13 bases in between. Germline CDR1 and CDR2: MDHEN and SYDVKM. This CDR3 has 15 residues. DNA of the CDR3: TGTGCCAGCAGTTTAGCGGGGGCAGGTACCTACGAGCAGTACTTC. It specifies CASSLAGAGTYEQYF.

This clonotype has a count of ten or more. This chain joins TRBV6-1 and TRBJ1-1; D not resolved. The CDR3 totals 11 residues. Germline CDR1 is MNHNS and CDR2 is SASEGT. V lost 6 bases to trimming and J lost 8 bases, with 10 bases between them. The CDR3 spells CASSRTQEAFF. The DNA for the CDR3 is TGTGCCAGCAGCCGAACGCAGGAAGCTTTCTTT.